A single T cell receptor (beta chain) is shown here with its context. Its antigen is unidentified. This record comes from a study of cytomegalovirus exposure and HLA in healthy donors. Study-level points and caveats: Association of a missense DCLRE1C variant with TCR beta V- and J-gene trimming was reported in a later analysis. Being indistinguishable, some V segments were excluded, TRBV6-2 and TRBV6-3 among them.

PCR used 60 Vbeta primers and 13 Jbeta primers. Original data processing: Per a later analysis, the number of unique TCR beta chains was approximately 80 million, of which roughly 11 million were shared. Some clones are missing from TCRdb's copy, which holds only in-frame ones; the method was immunoSEQ multiplex PCR. The V and J calls and the clone size are those of that table, but D and trimming were determined from the DNA. The sample consists of under 150,000 clones, around 75% of them appearing once. CDR3 size: 15 residues. Germline CDR1 reads SGHDT; CDR2 reads YYEEEE. Sequenced input: PBMCs. The chain recombines TRBV5-6 with TRBJ2-5; 11 bases map to TRBD1. Gene TRBJ2-7 matches the end of the DNA better, so the J call may be wrong. The clonotype comes from a young woman in good health and CMV-seronegative. The CDR3 bases are TGTGCCAGCAGCCCTTTACGGGACAGGGGGGACGAGCAGTACTTC. Protein product: CASSPLRDRGDEQYF.